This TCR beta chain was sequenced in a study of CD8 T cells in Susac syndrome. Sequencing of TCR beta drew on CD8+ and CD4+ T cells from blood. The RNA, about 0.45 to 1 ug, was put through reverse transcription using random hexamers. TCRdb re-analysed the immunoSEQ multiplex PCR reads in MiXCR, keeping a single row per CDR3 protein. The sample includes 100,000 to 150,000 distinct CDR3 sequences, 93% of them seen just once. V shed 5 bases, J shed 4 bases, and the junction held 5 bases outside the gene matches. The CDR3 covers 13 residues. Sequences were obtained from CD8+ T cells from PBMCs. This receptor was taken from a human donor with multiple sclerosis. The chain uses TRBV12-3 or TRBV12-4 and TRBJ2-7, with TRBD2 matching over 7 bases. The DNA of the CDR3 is TGTGCCAGCAGTGGGAGGGGCCCGTACGAGCAGTACTTC. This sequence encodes CASSGRGPYEQYF.